This TCR beta chain is drawn from a study of a mutant IDH1 vaccine in newly diagnosed glioma. About the study: Patients were started on vaccination 4-6 weeks after radiotherapy alone, or with temozolomide cycles.

The CDR3 runs 12 residues. Per the germline V gene, CDR1 is MNHNS and CDR2 is SASEGT. V lost 7 bases and J 0 bases, leaving 6 bases between the germline ends. Described time point: week 35, safety follow-up. A single vaccine dose contained 300 ug of mutant IDH1 20-mer peptide, and topical imiquimod was used with it. Eight vaccinations were given in weeks 1, 3, 5, 7, 11, 15, 19 and 23. Data came from immunoSEQ multiplex PCR; TCRdb stores just in-frame clones and leaves some out. The sample has tens of thousands of clones, less than 90% seen once; the top ten hold approximately 4.3%. On this clone: Its antigen remains unknown.

The sequence came from a young woman with glioma. Source: PBMCs, taken from a glioma patient whose treatment included an IDH1 peptide vaccine. This chain uses TRBV6-1 with TRBJ1-2, with no clear D. CDR3 nucleotide sequence: TGTGCCAGCACCTCAGCTAACTATGGCTACACCTTC. Amino acids: CASTSANYGYTF.